Presented here are 8 T cell receptor beta chains from one specimen sequenced in a study of cytomegalovirus exposure and HLA in healthy donors. It was with 60 Vbeta and 13 Jbeta primers that the PCR ran. Sequenced by immunoSEQ multiplex PCR; TCRdb stores in-frame clones only, minus some. The table lists approximately 100,000 clones, just under 80% of them singletons. Sequences were obtained from PBMCs. These receptors were collected from a woman aged 40 to 50 in good health and CMV-seronegative.

The genes are TRBV7-2 and TRBJ2-7, with 8 bases lining up with TRBD2. V lost 6 bases, J lost 2 bases, and 3 bases stayed unmatched. This CDR3 comprises 13 residues. Germline V gene lookup returns CDR1 SGHTA and CDR2 FQGNSA. The CDR3 nucleotides are TGTGCCAGCAGGGGACTAGGGGCCTACGAGCAGTACTTC. Its protein is CASRGLGAYEQYF. The full variable domain, in which reference TRBV7-2 and TRBJ2-7 provide the parts outside the CDR3, is GAGVSQSPSNKVTEKGKDVELRCDPISGHTALYWYRQSLGQGLEFLIYFQGNSAPDKSGLPSDRFSAERTGGSVSTLTIQRTQQEDSAVYLCASRGLGAYEQYFGPGTRLTVT.

V is TRBV7-6 and J is TRBJ2-1, with TRBD2 matching over 12 bases. The CDR3 is made up of 16 amino acids. CDR1 and CDR2 (germline): SGHVS, FNYEAQ. The J segment lost 7 bases and the V segment lost 4 bases, leaving 8 bases of the junction unmatched. The CDR3: CASSSSSGGVRNEQFF. DNA of the CDR3: TGTGCCAGCAGCTCCTCTAGCGGGGGGGTAAGGAATGAGCAGTTCTTC.

The chain is built from TRBV30 and TRBJ1-5; a weak D match, TRBD1 (5 bases). Germline CDR1 and CDR2: GTSNPN and SVGIG (reference sequence). V shed 2 bases and J shed 4 bases, with 9 bases lying between them. There are 13 residues in the CDR3. The CDR3 bases are TGTGCCTGGAGTACAGGTTGGAATCAGCCCCAGCATTTT. It codes for CAWSTGWNQPQHF.

This clone showed up just once. The genes are TRBV9 and TRBJ2-5; 8 bases are a match to TRBD2. CDR1 and CDR2 from the germline V gene are SGDLS and YYNGEE. The CDR3 runs 15 residues. V lost 3 bases, J lost 2 bases, and 6 bases stayed unmatched. DNA of the CDR3: TGTGCCAGCAGCGGGGCGGGGGGACTACAAGAGACCCAGTACTTC. Protein: CASSGAGGLQETQYF.

This chain connects TRBV25-1 to TRBJ1-2, with D possibly TRBD1 on 6 matching bases. The CDR3 spans 15 residues. Germline V gives CDR1 MGHDK, CDR2 SYGVNS. The V and J ends lost 3 bases and 1 base respectively, with 12 bases between them. The CDR3 loop is CASSDWDTDNYGYTF. The CDR3 DNA is TGTGCCAGCAGTGATTGGGACACTGATAACTATGGCTACACCTTC.

CDR3 in DNA: TGTGCCAGCAGCTTAACGGGAGCGGGGGGATACAATGAGCAGTTCTTC. It encodes CASSLTGAGGYNEQFF. This chain uses TRBV7-3 with TRBJ2-1; 9 bases are a match to TRBD2. This CDR3 comprises 16 residues. Per germline, CDR1 SGHTA and CDR2 FQGTGA. Germline trimming cut 0 bases from V and 4 bases from J; bases unmatched to any gene: 4.

The chain links TRBV5-4 to TRBJ2-5, with TRBD2 matching 10 bases. With 2 bases clipped from V and 0 bases from J, the junction kept 7 bases outside the gene matches. The CDR3 loop spans 17 amino acids. CDR1 and CDR2 (germline): SGHNT, YYREEE (reference sequence). The DNA for the CDR3 is TGTGCCAGCAGCTTACTTACTAGCGGGGCCAACCAAGAGACCCAGTACTTC. It yields the protein CASSLLTSGANQETQYF.

The chain combines TRBV4-2 with TRBJ2-1; D is possibly TRBD1 (5 bases). The CDR3 totals 13 residues. Germline assignment: CDR1 LGHNA and CDR2 YNFKEQ. The ends were cut back, 1 base at V and 9 bases at J, with 10 bases in the middle. The CDR3 here is CASSQARTGEQFF. CDR3 DNA: TGTGCCAGCAGCCAAGCGAGAACAGGTGAGCAGTTCTTC.